This is a list of T cell receptor beta chains from one sample in a study of T-cell reconstitution after alpha-beta-depleted transplantation in children. TCRdb re-derived calls from the PCR reads in MiXCR, one entry per CDR3 protein. This repertoire shows 100,000 or so distinct CDR3 sequences, under 7% found once; its top ten account for 5.5% to 7%. The input for sequencing was PBMCs, mostly from graft donor cells, taken 60 days after TCRalphabeta/CD19-depleted stem cell transplant. These TCRs come from a female patient aged 2-10 years who had a stem cell transplant for Fanconi anemia, so the T cells may come from the graft donor. Each CDR3 is given with its conserved first and last residue. Each record gives: clone size, D gene, V gene, J gene, CDR3 DNA, CDR3 protein. The D gene is left open where the match is weak. Expanded clones are given a class, and other clones once, few, many or no size at all.

clone_size: many
d_call: TRBD2
v_call: TRBV3-1
j_call: TRBJ2-3
cdr3_nt: TGTGCCAGCAGCCAGACATGGGACTACACAGATACGCAGTATTTT
cdr3_aa: CASSQTWDYTDTQYF

clone_size: many
d_call: NA
v_call: TRBV10-3
j_call: TRBJ1-3
cdr3_nt: TGTGCCATCAGTGACCCTTTCGACGGAGGAAACACCATATATTTT
cdr3_aa: CAISDPFDGGNTIYF

clone_size: many
d_call: TRBD2
v_call: TRBV6-5
j_call: TRBJ2-1
cdr3_nt: TGTGCCAGCAGTTACTCGAGGTCGGGAGGGTTCAGGAGCAATGAGCAGTTCTTC
cdr3_aa: CASSYSRSGGFRSNEQFF

clone_size: many
d_call: TRBD1
v_call: TRBV29-1
j_call: TRBJ1-2
cdr3_nt: TGCAGCGTTGAAAGAGGGGGCGTCGGCTACACCTTC
cdr3_aa: CSVERGGVGYTF

clone_size: many
d_call: TRBD2
v_call: TRBV5-1
j_call: TRBJ2-7
cdr3_nt: TGCGCCAGCAGACTAGCGGCCTCCTCCGAGCAGTACTTC
cdr3_aa: CASRLAASSEQYF

clone_size: NA
d_call: NA
v_call: TRBV19
j_call: TRBJ2-1
cdr3_nt: TGTGCCAGTAGTATTACGCCGGGGCTCGATGAGCAGTTCTTC
cdr3_aa: CASSITPGLDEQFF

clone_size: few
d_call: TRBD1
v_call: TRBV5-1
j_call: TRBJ1-4
cdr3_nt: TGCGCCAGCAGCCATCGTGGGACAGCAACTAATGAAAAACTGTTTTTT
cdr3_aa: CASSHRGTATNEKLFF

clone_size: many
d_call: NA
v_call: TRBV7-3
j_call: TRBJ2-1
cdr3_nt: TGTGCCAGCAGCTTAATAGGCAGAAACAATGAGCAGTTCTTC
cdr3_aa: CASSLIGRNNEQFF

clone_size: many
d_call: NA
v_call: TRBV10-3
j_call: TRBJ2-3
cdr3_nt: TGTGCCATTTCGCAGTCAGGAAATCGATTCACAGATACGCAGTATTTT
cdr3_aa: CAISQSGNRFTDTQYF

clone_size: many
d_call: NA
v_call: TRBV25-1
j_call: TRBJ2-3
cdr3_nt: TGTGCCAGCAGTGAATTCCAGGGACGCACAGATACGCAGTATTTT
cdr3_aa: CASSEFQGRTDTQYF

clone_size: many
d_call: TRBD2
v_call: TRBV20-1
j_call: TRBJ2-1
cdr3_nt: TGCAGTGCTAGAGGTCTCCGGATCGGCGGGAGCTACAATGAGCAGTTCTTC
cdr3_aa: CSARGLRIGGSYNEQFF

clone_size: NA
d_call: TRBD2
v_call: TRBV3-1
j_call: TRBJ2-2
cdr3_nt: TGTGCCAGCAGCCAAGCGGCCAGCGGGAGAAACACCGGGGAGCTGTTTTTT
cdr3_aa: CASSQAASGRNTGELFF

clone_size: many
d_call: TRBD1
v_call: TRBV25-1
j_call: TRBJ2-1
cdr3_nt: TGTGCCAGCAACGCCGGGACAGGGGGTTTAGGGCAGTTCTTC
cdr3_aa: CASNAGTGGLGQFF

clone_size: few
d_call: NA
v_call: TRBV30
j_call: TRBJ1-4
cdr3_nt: TGTGCCTGGAGCAGGGGATTGGGGGGTGAAAAACTGTTTTTT
cdr3_aa: CAWSRGLGGEKLFF

clone_size: many
d_call: NA
v_call: TRBV20-1
j_call: TRBJ2-1
cdr3_nt: TGCAGTGCTAGAGTCACCCGCAATGAGCAGTTCTTC
cdr3_aa: CSARVTRNEQFF

clone_size: many
d_call: TRBD1
v_call: TRBV7-6
j_call: TRBJ1-2
cdr3_nt: TGTGCCAGCAGCTTAGCCCCTGGGACGAGGACACTGAGGACAGGGGTCTATGGCTACACCTTC
cdr3_aa: CASSLAPGTRTLRTGVYGYTF

clone_size: NA
d_call: NA
v_call: TRBV6-6
j_call: TRBJ2-1
cdr3_nt: TGTGCCAGCAGTTCCCCCACACGAGGTGAGCAGTTCTTC
cdr3_aa: CASSSPTRGEQFF

clone_size: NA
d_call: TRBD1
v_call: TRBV30
j_call: TRBJ1-2
cdr3_nt: TGTGCCTGGAGTCTCGGACAGGGCGGCTATGGCTACACCTTC
cdr3_aa: CAWSLGQGGYGYTF

clone_size: many
d_call: TRBD1
v_call: TRBV29-1
j_call: TRBJ2-7
cdr3_nt: TGCAGCGTGCTGGACAGGGGGCACTACGAGCAGTACTTC
cdr3_aa: CSVLDRGHYEQYF

clone_size: many
d_call: NA
v_call: TRBV28
j_call: TRBJ2-5
cdr3_nt: TGTGCCAGCAGTTTAGGTGGAGGACGGGAAGAGACCCAGTACTTC
cdr3_aa: CASSLGGGREETQYF

clone_size: NA
d_call: TRBD1
v_call: TRBV5-1
j_call: TRBJ2-3
cdr3_nt: TGCGCCAGCAGAATAGAGCAGGGACAGAGCACAGATACGCAGTATTTT
cdr3_aa: CASRIEQGQSTDTQYF

clone_size: many
d_call: NA
v_call: TRBV7-2
j_call: TRBJ2-7
cdr3_nt: TGTGCCAGCAGCCCTCTTAGCACCTCTAAGGACGAGCAGTACTTC
cdr3_aa: CASSPLSTSKDEQYF

clone_size: many
d_call: NA
v_call: TRBV28
j_call: TRBJ2-7
cdr3_nt: TGTGCCAGCAGTTTGGCGGACCCTGGCTCCTACGAGCAGTACTTC
cdr3_aa: CASSLADPGSYEQYF

clone_size: NA
d_call: TRBD2
v_call: TRBV4-2
j_call: TRBJ2-2
cdr3_nt: TGTGCCAGCAGCCAAGATCGCCTAGCGGGGGGGCGTAGCACCGGGGAGCTGTTTTTT
cdr3_aa: CASSQDRLAGGRSTGELFF

clone_size: many
d_call: NA
v_call: TRBV4-1
j_call: TRBJ2-7
cdr3_nt: TGCGCCAGCAGACGAGCGGGTTCCTACGAGCAGTACTTC
cdr3_aa: CASRRAGSYEQYF

clone_size: few
d_call: TRBD2
v_call: TRBV6-5
j_call: TRBJ2-1
cdr3_nt: TGTGCCAGCAGTTACGGGAGGGTGTCCTACAATGAGCAGTTCTTC
cdr3_aa: CASSYGRVSYNEQFF

clone_size: few
d_call: NA
v_call: TRBV20-1
j_call: TRBJ1-3
cdr3_nt: TGCAGTGCTAGTGCAGGGCACCTCTCTGGAAACACCATATATTTT
cdr3_aa: CSASAGHLSGNTIYF

clone_size: many
d_call: TRBD1
v_call: TRBV29-1
j_call: TRBJ2-7
cdr3_nt: TGCAGCGTTGTGGGGACAGGGGCCCCTCAGCAGTACTTC
cdr3_aa: CSVVGTGAPQQYF

clone_size: many
d_call: NA
v_call: TRBV5-1
j_call: TRBJ2-5
cdr3_nt: TGCGCCAGCAGCTTGGCCTCCCACCAAGAGACCCAGTACTTC
cdr3_aa: CASSLASHQETQYF

clone_size: many
d_call: NA
v_call: TRBV5-1
j_call: TRBJ2-1
cdr3_nt: TGCGCCACCAGGACAGAAAGCCGTGGACTAGGAGGGTACAATGAGCAGTTCTTC
cdr3_aa: CATRTESRGLGGYNEQFF

clone_size: NA
d_call: NA
v_call: TRBV30
j_call: TRBJ2-7
cdr3_nt: TGTGCCTACACCTTTACAGGGCCGAAGTACTTC
cdr3_aa: CAYTFTGPKYF

clone_size: many
d_call: TRBD2
v_call: TRBV5-1
j_call: TRBJ2-1
cdr3_nt: TGCGCCAGCAGCTTAGCGGGAGGGCCCGAGTTCTTC
cdr3_aa: CASSLAGGPEFF

clone_size: NA
d_call: TRBD1
v_call: TRBV5-1
j_call: TRBJ2-7
cdr3_nt: TGCGCCAGCAGCTTCTCGACAGGGCATCTTTACGAGCAGTACTTC
cdr3_aa: CASSFSTGHLYEQYF

clone_size: many
d_call: TRBD1
v_call: TRBV2
j_call: TRBJ2-2
cdr3_nt: TGTGCCAGCAGTGACGCACAGGGGGCTTTCACCGGGGAGCTGTTTTTT
cdr3_aa: CASSDAQGAFTGELFF

clone_size: many
d_call: NA
v_call: TRBV5-1
j_call: TRBJ2-1
cdr3_nt: TGCGCCAGCAGCTTGGACAGCTCCTACAATGAGCAGTTCTTC
cdr3_aa: CASSLDSSYNEQFF

clone_size: many
d_call: NA
v_call: TRBV20-1
j_call: TRBJ2-1
cdr3_nt: TGCAGTGCTAGGTGGGCAGGGACCTACAATGAGCAGTTCTTC
cdr3_aa: CSARWAGTYNEQFF

clone_size: few
d_call: TRBD2
v_call: TRBV5-1
j_call: TRBJ2-3
cdr3_nt: TGCGCCAGCAGCTCCCTAGCGGGGGGGCGGACAGATACGCAGTATTTT
cdr3_aa: CASSSLAGGRTDTQYF

clone_size: many
d_call: NA
v_call: TRBV2
j_call: TRBJ1-1
cdr3_nt: TGTGCCAGCAGGCCGAGGACCAACATGAACACTGAAGCTTTCTTT
cdr3_aa: CASRPRTNMNTEAFF

clone_size: many
d_call: NA
v_call: TRBV29-1
j_call: TRBJ2-7
cdr3_nt: TGCAGCGTTGTGTTGGGGACGTCACCCTACGAGCAGTACTTC
cdr3_aa: CSVVLGTSPYEQYF

clone_size: many
d_call: NA
v_call: TRBV7-2
j_call: TRBJ2-3
cdr3_nt: TGTGCCAGCAGCTTAACAGATACGCAGTATTTT
cdr3_aa: CASSLTDTQYF

clone_size: NA
d_call: NA
v_call: TRBV5-1
j_call: TRBJ2-5
cdr3_nt: TGCGCCAGCAGCTTGGCTCGGACGGCCCAAGAGACCCAGTACTTC
cdr3_aa: CASSLARTAQETQYF

clone_size: few
d_call: TRBD1
v_call: TRBV29-1
j_call: TRBJ1-1
cdr3_nt: TGCAGCGACGGACCGGGACAGCATAACACTGAAGCTTTCTTT
cdr3_aa: CSDGPGQHNTEAFF

clone_size: many
d_call: TRBD2
v_call: TRBV5-6
j_call: TRBJ2-7
cdr3_nt: TGTGCCAGCAGCTTGGATCGTAGCGGGTACTCCTACGAGCAGTACTTC
cdr3_aa: CASSLDRSGYSYEQYF

clone_size: many
d_call: TRBD2
v_call: TRBV29-1
j_call: TRBJ2-7
cdr3_nt: TGCAGCGTACGGACGGGGGGGGTTCCCTACGAGCAGTACTTC
cdr3_aa: CSVRTGGVPYEQYF

clone_size: many
d_call: TRBD2
v_call: TRBV12-3/TRBV12-4
j_call: TRBJ2-1
cdr3_nt: TGTGCCAGCAGCCCGAGCGGGACGCTAGACAATGAGCAGTTCTTC
cdr3_aa: CASSPSGTLDNEQFF

clone_size: NA
d_call: TRBD1
v_call: TRBV20-1
j_call: TRBJ2-2
cdr3_nt: TGCAGTGCAGACCGGACAGGGTGGGCCACCGGGGAGCTGTTTTTT
cdr3_aa: CSADRTGWATGELFF

clone_size: many
d_call: NA
v_call: TRBV24-1
j_call: TRBJ2-2
cdr3_nt: TGTGCCACCAGTGATTGGAGGGTCACCGGGGAGCTGTTTTTT
cdr3_aa: CATSDWRVTGELFF